The present T cell receptor beta chain was sequenced within a study of vaccination effects on CD4 cells after COVID-19 (dated by TCRdb to between 2020 and 2023). About the study as a whole: To identify antigen-specific CD4+ T cell clonotypes by their expansion, the ViraFEST assay first stimulated PBMC with viral peptide pools and then applied TCR sequencing. After vaccination, three convalescent patients were sampled both early (day +14) and late (day +241, +227, +161 respectively). Across the study, the median time from the second dose to post-vaccine sampling was 72 days (range 14 to 241). Each well held over 1.5 million PBMC cultured in IMDM containing roughly 4.9% human AB serum, 8 to 10 IU/ml IL-2 and gentamicin, along with 8 to 10 ug/ml peptides. SARS-CoV-2 spike-specific CD4+ TCR repertoires were compared before and after mRNA vaccination in COVID-19 convalescent patients and in infection-naive vaccine recipients. A total of 9 to 11 COVID-19 convalescent patients and 4 SARS-CoV-2-naive healthy vaccine recipients were included in the full study. In the study, cultures from other donors were sequenced using the Oncomine TCR Beta short-read assay on an Illumina iSeq 100.

Overall results and qualifications from the work: The study was limited by a small number of convalescent patients, and early post-infection timepoints were lacking. In convalescent patients, the post-vaccine spike-reactive repertoire consisted mainly of new vaccine-induced clones, largely distinct from infection-induced clones. Both infection-induced and vaccine-induced clones contracted markedly at late post-vaccination timepoints, which is consistent with waning T cell responses.

As regards this clone: Its antigen is still unknown. The record has no base qualities; no much larger clone is one base away. At the DNA level, this CDR3 is encoded by other sequences in the same sample as well.

After around eleven days of culture, CD4+ T cells were isolated with the EasySep CD4+ T cell isolation kit. PCR-confirmed SARS-CoV-2 infection had occurred in convalescent patients between March and December 2020, before the Alpha, Beta and Delta variants emerged in the United States. Participants received two doses of either the BNT162b2 or the mRNA-1273 mRNA SARS-CoV-2 vaccine. Half of the culture medium was replaced with fresh IL-2-containing medium on days 3 and 7. Unless noted otherwise, every peptide stimulation condition was grown in triplicate wells. Using Ficoll-Paque Plus gradient centrifugation, PBMC were separated from whole blood and then either used fresh or cryopreserved at -140C. Genomic DNA was extracted from cultured CD4+ T cells with the QIAamp micro DNA kit. The library was generated by the immunoSEQ multiplex PCR assay. DNA from the cultured and isolated CD4+ T cells underwent TCR beta CDR3 sequencing. Turning to the authors' computational methods: Non-productive TCR sequences were removed, reads were trimmed to the CDR3 region, and CDR3s of at least 7 amino acids were retained. The MANAFEST web app was used to pick out antigen-specific clonotypes by comparing their expansion in peptide wells with that in reference cultures. Positive clones required FDR<0.05 expansion versus reference and all other wells, odds ratio above 5, and frequency above 0.1% in two replicate wells. Cross-reactive clonotypes were defined as significantly expanded in SARS-CoV-2 spike wells and in at least one common cold coronavirus spike condition. CDR3 similarity was assessed by Levenshtein distance using the stringdist R package, and unrooted trees were constructed with ape in R 3.6.1. TCRdb's version of the immuneACCESS table is confined to in-frame rearrangements and falls short of the full clone set. An unresolved V gene accounts for under half of the shortfall where checked; the remainder is of unknown origin. V and J calls and clone size are given by that table; D and trimming were obtained from the DNA. The table for this sample lists under 40,000 clones; about 75% of them were counted only once. Clones ranked in the top ten supply about 7.1% of the sample.

Specimen: CD4+ T cells from PBMCs cultured without peptide, collected after COVID-19 vaccination. The receptor comes from a human donor who had a prior SARS-CoV-2 infection.

The CDR3 protein: CASSLDYQETQYF. In nucleotide form, the sequence is TGTGCCAGCAGTCTTGACTACCAAGAGACCCAGTACTTC. The chain employs TRBV11-1 and TRBJ2-5, with the D gene not confidently named. V is clipped by 6 bases and J by 0 bases, and the sequence between their germline boundaries is 8 bases long. Reading the germline V gene (reference sequence) gives CDR1 SGHAT and CDR2 FQDESV. The CDR3 runs 13 residues from the cysteine to the phenylalanine. The CDR3 DNA has 39 bases and is translated from base 1.